This TCR beta chain appears in the sequencing data of a study of tumor and adjacent non-tumor tissue in lung cancer. Study information: The cohort had 12 to 13 adenocarcinoma, a couple of squamous cell and 1 small cell patients. Study-wide points: Top 100 clones took a larger repertoire share in normal lung.

Three rounds of nested PCR, following a modified ARM-PCR protocol, produced the TCRbeta library. TCRdb used MiXCR to reprocess the multiplex PCR reads, holding one entry per CDR3 protein. The profile covers about 79,000 distinct CDR3 sequences, with 72% appearing a single time and approximately 9% taken by the ten largest. Germline CDR1 is GTSNPN and CDR2 is SVGIG (reference sequence). CDR3 length equals 13 residues. Trimming cost V 1 base and J 8 bases, with 14 bases left between them. This sample's RNA came from whole unsorted tissue. Chemotherapy-naive patients with new lung cancer underwent thoracic surgery in China, August–November 2014. As to this clonotype: The antigen is not known.

The V and J genes are TRBV30 and TRBJ1-1, with a possible D match to TRBD1 (6 bases). The TCR comes from a woman aged 40 to 50 with non-small cell lung cancer. Sequenced material: lung tumor tissue. CDR3 sequence reads: CAWSDMRGFEAFF. The CDR3 region has the DNA TGTGCCTGGAGTGACATGAGGGGGTTCGAAGCTTTCTTT. The whole variable domain, remainder taken from reference TRBV30 and TRBJ1-1, is SQTIHQWPATLVQPVGSPLSLECTVEGTSNPNLYWYRQAAGRGLQLLFYSVGIGQISSEVPQNLSASRPQDRQFILSSKKLLLSDSGFYLCAWSDMRGFEAFFGQGTRLTVV.